This T cell receptor (beta chain) was recorded in a study of immune cell composition in non-small cell lung cancer. Study background: Tumours were mainly lung adenocarcinoma or squamous cell carcinoma. Study results and limitations: Tumour TCR-beta clonality showed no significant link to smoking pack-years. Roughly 80% of squamous and around 35% of adenocarcinoma cases had tumour-associated clones >0.5%. Tumour-reactive clones were not shown to match dominant in vivo tumour clones.

From germline, CDR1 is LGHNA and CDR2 YSLEER. The length of the CDR3 is 16 residues. Trimming pared 0 bases from V and 1 base from J, leaving 13 bases between. Normal lung was sampled as far from the tumour as possible, at least 3 cm. On this clone: Its antigen is undetermined.

Only in-frame clones appear in the TCRdb table, and some are missing; sequencing was by immunoSEQ multiplex PCR. The table shows 3,000 to 4,000 clones, with roughly 80% occurring only once. The TCR was taken from a human donor with non-small cell lung cancer. Material: non-adjacent lung tissue. The rearrangement uses TRBV4-3 and TRBJ2-7, with D possibly being TRBD2 (5 bases). The chain's CDR3 is CASSQDFPGSSYEQYF. DNA for the CDR3: TGCGCCAGCAGCCAAGATTTTCCGGGGAGTTCCTACGAGCAGTACTTC.